These 23 T cell receptor beta chains were sequenced from one sample in a study of beta chain features in type 1 diabetes. The isolated RNA, all of it, was reverse transcribed, so expressed TCRB transcripts were what got sequenced. Data came from immunoSEQ multiplex PCR; TCRdb stores just in-frame clones and leaves some out. This sample has roughly 180,000 clones, with less than 15% found just once. Sample: central memory CD4+ T cells from blood. These receptors came from a woman in her late teens or twenties in good health.

This clone has at least ten counts. The chain is built from TRBV27 and TRBJ2-7, with D possibly being TRBD1 (5 bases). The CDR3 contains 13 residues. Germline loops: CDR1 MNHEY, CDR2 SMNVEV (reference sequence). The V end lost 9 bases, the J end lost 4 bases, and 16 bases lay between the germline ends. CDR3 protein: CARTLGQLYEQYF. DNA of the CDR3: TGTGCCAGGACTTTGGGGCAGCTATACGAGCAGTACTTC.

A few counts support this clone. The chain joins TRBV4-2 to TRBJ2-1, with D perhaps matching TRBD2 (6 bases). Trimming cost V 0 bases and J 6 bases, with 18 bases left between them. The V gene's germline CDR1 is LGHNA and CDR2 YNFKEQ. The CDR3 extends over 17 amino acids. CDR3 loop: CASSQDGVTRSINEQFF. CDR3 sequence (DNA): TGTGCCAGCAGCCAAGACGGGGTGACTAGGTCGATCAATGAGCAGTTCTTC.

This clone was counted between two and nine times. V usage is TRBV2 and J usage is TRBJ2-1, with D hard to call. In germline, CDR1 is SNHLY, CDR2 FYNNEI. V lost 1 base and J lost 2, with 3 bases in between. The CDR3 is 13 residues long. CDR3 residues: CASSEGPYNEQFF. CDR3 DNA sequence: TGTGCCAGCAGTGAAGGGCCCTACAATGAGCAGTTCTTC.

The chain combines TRBV5-4 with TRBJ2-7; 9 bases match TRBD2. Looked up from germline, CDR1 is SGHNT and CDR2 is YYREEE (reference sequence). Trimming removed 4 bases from V and 4 bases from J; junction bases left unmatched: 12. CDR3 length: 16 amino acids. The CDR3, as DNA: TGTGCCAGCAGCCAACGGCTGGCGGGAGGGATGTACGAGCAGTACTTC. It specifies CASSQRLAGGMYEQYF. The complete variable domain, with remaining parts taken from reference TRBV5-4 and TRBJ2-7, reads ETGVTQSPTHLIKTRGQQVTLRCSSQSGHNTVSWYQQALGQGPQFIFQYYREEENGRGNFPPRFSGLQFPNYSSELNVNALELDDSALYLCASSQRLAGGMYEQYFGPGTRLTVT.

This clone showed up just a few times. Other DNA sequences in the sample encode the same CDR3. The chain carries TRBV5-1 and TRBJ1-4; weak D call: TRBD1 (5 bases). The CDR3 runs 14 residues. Germline V lookup: CDR1 SGHRS, CDR2 YFSETQ. V was clipped by 2 bases and J by 2 bases, with 7 bases between them. The CDR3 sequence is CASSLDSTNEKLFF. In DNA form, the CDR3 reads TGCGCCAGCAGCTTAGACAGCACTAATGAAAAACTGTTTTTT.

The CDR3 coding sequence is TGTGCCAGCGCTACCGGGGGGCGCCAGGCAGATACGCAGTATTTT. Encoded protein: CASATGGRQADTQYF. The gene calls are TRBV9 and TRBJ2-3, with a tentative D call TRBD2 (7 bases). Germline loops: CDR1 SGDLS, CDR2 YYNGEE. V lost 7 bases, J lost 4 bases, and 19 bases lay in between. The CDR3 is 15 amino acids.

This clone was observed a handful of times. The rearrangement joins TRBV6-4 to TRBJ2-2; no firm D call. CDR3 length: 17 amino acids. Germline V gene lookup returns CDR1 MRHNA and CDR2 SNTAGT. Trimming removed 0 bases at V and 4 bases at J, with 15 bases between. The CDR3 region is CASSDSRQDKFTGELFF. The DNA of the CDR3 is TGTGCCAGCAGTGACTCTAGGCAGGATAAATTCACCGGGGAGCTGTTTTTT.

CDR3 DNA: TGTGCCTGGAAGAAGACAGGGACTCTCGAGCAGTACTTC. Translation gives CAWKKTGTLEQYF. The genes are TRBV30 and TRBJ2-7; TRBD1 might be the D (7 bases). The CDR3 has 13 amino acids. Germline V gene data show CDR1 as GTSNPN and CDR2 as SVGIG (reference sequence). Trimming took off 4 bases at V and 6 bases at J, with 16 bases between the two ends.

V is TRBV14 and J is TRBJ2-2; perhaps TRBD1 as D (5 bases). The V gene's germline CDR1 is SGHDN and CDR2 FVKESK. CDR3 length: 15 amino acids. The V end lost 4 bases, the J end lost 1 base, and 10 bases lay between the germline ends. CDR3 bases: TGTGCCAGCAGCCGATTAGACAGGAACACCGGGGAGCTGTTTTTT. This translates into CASSRLDRNTGELFF.

The table lists this clone with a few counts. The chain has TRBV30 and TRBJ2-5; no firm D call. Germline CDR1 reads GTSNPN; CDR2 reads SVGIG (reference sequence). V lost 5 bases and J 13 bases, leaving 20 bases between the germline ends. This CDR3 is 12 amino acids long. The CDR3 reads CAWRPPGGATYF. For the CDR3, the DNA is TGTGCCTGGCGCCCCCCCGGCGGAGCCACGTACTTC.

This clone has just a few counts. The CDR3 DNA reads as TGTGCCAGCAGTCCGGTGCTCGGTACGCAGTATTTT. As protein: CASSPVLGTQYF. The chain has TRBV6-5 and TRBJ2-3; no clear D gene. Germline CDR1 reads MNHEY; CDR2 reads SVGAGI. With 5 bases removed from V and 8 bases from J, the gap between germline ends came to 11 bases. The CDR3 spans 12 residues.

V usage is TRBV7-2 and J usage is TRBJ2-3; possibly TRBD1 for D (6 bases). There are 16 residues in the CDR3. The V and J ends lost 1 base and 3 bases respectively, with 14 bases between them. CDR1 and CDR2 (germline): SGHTA, FQGNSA. The CDR3 DNA follows: TGTGCCAGCAGCTTAGTAGGACAGAGGGGGACAGATACGCAGTATTTT. As protein: CASSLVGQRGTDTQYF.

In regard to this clone: One junction end disagrees with the germline gene, perhaps due to a read error. The chain employs TRBV28 and TRBJ2-7; 7 nucleotides align to TRBD1. The CDR3 is 15 amino acids. Germline values: CDR1 MDHEN, CDR2 SYDVKM. In DNA form, the CDR3 reads TGTGCCAGCAGTCCCCCGACAGGGTCTAGAGTGAGCAGGGACTTC. Protein sequence: CASSPPTGSRVSRDF.

This clone was detected many times. V is TRBV6-5 and J is TRBJ1-3; 7 bases are a match to TRBD1. Germline V gene data show CDR1 as MNHEY and CDR2 as SVGAGI. Trimming removed 0 bases from V and 7 bases from J; junction bases left unmatched: 6. The CDR3 spans 15 residues. In DNA, the CDR3 is TGTGCCAGCAGTTACTCGAGGGACAGTAGGAACACCATATATTTT. Translation gives CASSYSRDSRNTIYF.

This clone was counted a few times. In the same sample, other DNA sequences code for this CDR3. The chain couples TRBV5-1 to TRBJ2-5; 7 nucleotides agree with TRBD1. This CDR3 is built from 14 residues. V was pared by 3 bases and J by 0 bases, with 2 bases of the junction left unmatched. Germline CDR1 is SGHRS and CDR2 is YFSETQ. This chain's CDR3 is CASSSGQYQETQYF. CDR3 DNA sequence: TGCGCCAGCAGCTCGGGACAGTACCAAGAGACCCAGTACTTC.

The chain uses TRBV30 and TRBJ2-5; 8 bases are shared with TRBD2. V gave up 5 bases and J gave up 1 base; unmatched junction bases: 3. The CDR3 contains 13 residues. CDR1 and CDR2 from the germline V gene are GTSNPN and SVGIG (reference sequence). CDR3 nucleotide sequence: TGTGCCTGGGGCGGGGGGTCCCAAGAGACCCAGTACTTC. As protein: CAWGGGSQETQYF.

The rearrangement joins TRBV18 to TRBJ2-7; 9 bases are shared with TRBD2. Trimming removed 5 bases from V and 0 bases from J; junction bases left unmatched: 14. CDR3 length: 18 amino acids. The germline gives CDR1 KGHSH, CDR2 LQKENI. The CDR3 coding sequence is TGTGCCAGCTCATCATCGGGGGCCAGCGGGAGGCCCTCCTACGAGCAGTACTTC. Its protein product is CASSSSGASGRPSYEQYF.

This clone was counted between two and nine times. This rearrangement joins TRBV6-5 to TRBJ2-7; maybe TRBD2 (7 bases). The CDR3 has 13 residues. Germline CDR1 is MNHEY and CDR2 is SVGAGI. The CDR3 sequence: CASPSGGRYEQYF. The CDR3 bases are TGTGCGAGCCCCTCCGGGGGGCGATACGAGCAGTACTTC.

This clone was picked up a small number of times. The chain has TRBV29-1 and TRBJ1-1; the D gene is possibly TRBD1 (5 bases). The V end was cut by 4 bases, the J end by 0 bases, with 12 bases between. Germline CDR1 reads SQVTM; CDR2 reads ANQGSEA. The CDR3 is 14 amino acids. CDR3 loop: CSVVPPGMNTEAFF. CDR3 bases: TGCAGCGTTGTCCCGCCAGGGATGAACACTGAAGCTTTCTTT.

The J gene is TRBJ2-1, the V gene TRBV28; D may be TRBD2 (5 bases). Deletions cut 4 bases from V and 5 bases from J, with 9 bases between. This CDR3 contains 13 residues. Germline V gene lookup returns CDR1 MDHEN and CDR2 SYDVKM. In DNA form, the CDR3 reads TGTGCCAGCAGTTCCTCAGCGGACAATGAGCAGTTCTTC. Its translation is CASSSSADNEQFF.

The chain uses TRBV29-1 and TRBJ2-3, with 7 positions matching TRBD1. The CDR3 consists of 14 residues. Germline V gives CDR1 SQVTM, CDR2 ANQGSEA. V shed 4 bases and J 2 bases; nucleotides not matched to a gene: 6. CDR3 DNA sequence: TGCAGCGTTGTCACAGGGGCTATCACAGATACGCAGTATTTT. Protein sequence: CSVVTGAITDTQYF.

This clone showed up just a few times. This chain links TRBV28 with TRBJ1-3; 9 nucleotides align to TRBD1. The CDR3 runs to 15 residues. Germline CDR1 reads MDHEN; CDR2 reads SYDVKM. V lost 7 bases to trimming and J lost 0 bases; unmatched junction nucleotides: 4. The CDR3: CASKLTGGSGNTIYF. The CDR3, as DNA: TGTGCCAGCAAACTGACAGGGGGCTCTGGAAACACCATATATTTT.

This clone occurred a few times. The chain employs TRBV6-5 and TRBJ2-1; D not resolved. V lost 1 base and J lost 7, with 5 bases in between. Germline V CDR1 and CDR2: MNHEY, SVGAGI. CDR3 size: 12 residues. DNA of the CDR3: TGTGCCAGCAGTTACTGGCTGAATGAGCAGTTCTTC. This codes for CASSYWLNEQFF.